Listed below are T cell receptor beta chains from one sample, sequenced in a study of cytomegalovirus exposure and HLA in healthy donors. Using immunoSEQ multiplex PCR, the repertoire was profiled, and TCRdb retains in-frame clones only, with some absent. The data hold roughly 120,000 clones, with nearly 65% observed a single time. The sequenced sample consisted of PBMCs. These receptors all stem from a man aged 35-49 years in good health and CMV-seropositive. Each CDR3 is given with its conserved first and last residue. A D gene is named only where the DNA matches it firmly. Clone size is not always given. Where it is, it says once, few, many or a class for expanded clones.

d_gene	j_gene	abundance	v_gene	CDR3nt	CDR3aa
NA	TRBJ2-2	NA	TRBV6-5	TGTGCCAGCAGTTATAGCCCCTCTCCCACCGGGGAGCTGTTTTTT	CASSYSPSPTGELFF
NA	TRBJ1-3	once	TRBV9	TGTGCCAGCAGCGTAGCCAGGGGCCCTGGAAACACCATATATTTT	CASSVARGPGNTIYF
TRBD1	TRBJ2-3	NA	TRBV7-3	TGTGCCAGCAGCCCCGGGACAGGGTTTGCAGATACGCAGTATTTT	CASSPGTGFADTQYF
NA	TRBJ1-6	NA	TRBV6-5	TGTGCCAGCAGTTACTCCAAGGACAGTTATAATTCACCCCTCCACTTT	CASSYSKDSYNSPLHF
NA	TRBJ1-5	few	TRBV19	TGTGCCAGTAGTATTATGGGGGAAGGGGGTCAGCCCCAGCATTTT	CASSIMGEGGQPQHF
TRBD2	TRBJ2-1	NA	TRBV2	TGTGCCAGCAGGCCACGATTAGCGGGAGTAGGTGTCAATGAGCAGTTCTTC	CASRPRLAGVGVNEQFF
TRBD2	TRBJ2-2	NA	TRBV9	TGTGCCAGCAGCGTAATTAGCGGGATAGGCGGGGAGCTGTTTTTT	CASSVISGIGGELFF
NA	TRBJ2-3	few	TRBV11-2	TGTGCCAGCAGCTCCCGAGGCGGAGTTATTCAAGATACGCAGTATTTT	CASSSRGGVIQDTQYF
NA	TRBJ2-2	NA	TRBV6-5	TGTGCCAGCAGTAGACAAAGTGCCGGGGAGCTGTTTTTT	CASSRQSAGELFF
NA	TRBJ2-2	NA	TRBV2	TGTGCCACCGCCCCAGGGAAAAACACCGGGGAGCTGTTTTTT	CATAPGKNTGELFF
TRBD2	TRBJ2-1	NA	TRBV7-8	TGTGCCAGCAGCCGCCGGGGGGGGTCCGATGAGCAGTTCTTC	CASSRRGGSDEQFF
TRBD1	TRBJ2-3	NA	TRBV6-5	TGTGCCAGCGAGGGGGCCCGAGGCACAGATACGCAGTATTTT	CASEGARGTDTQYF
TRBD2	TRBJ2-1	NA	TRBV28	TGTGCCAGCCGAAGGACTAGCGGGATCGATGAGCAGTTCTTC	CASRRTSGIDEQFF
NA	TRBJ1-1	NA	TRBV7-4	TGTGCCAGCAGCTTAGTTTGCCCCCCCCTTGAGTCTGAAGCTTTCTTT	CASSLVCPPLESEAFF
TRBD2	TRBJ2-1	NA	TRBV2	TGTGCCAGCAGCCCGTCTGGCGGGGGGAACTACAATGAGCAGTTCTTC	CASSPSGGGNYNEQFF
NA	TRBJ2-3	NA	TRBV2	TGTGCCAGCAGAACTAGCAACACAGATACGCAGTATTTT	CASRTSNTDTQYF
TRBD1	TRBJ2-3	NA	TRBV5-1	TGCGCCAGCAGCTTGGTTGTCTGGGACAGGGGAACAGATACGCAGTATTTT	CASSLVVWDRGTDTQYF
TRBD2	TRBJ2-2	NA	TRBV6-4	TGTGCCAGCAGTTCCGGGAGGGCCACCGGGGAGCTGTTTTTT	CASSSGRATGELFF
NA	TRBJ2-3	few	TRBV5-1	TGCGCCAGCAGCCCCACGGGGGATAGCACAGATACGCAGTATTTT	CASSPTGDSTDTQYF
NA	TRBJ2-1	NA	TRBV2	TGTGCCAGCATGGAAGGACTACCAATGAAGCAGTTCTTC	CASMEGLPMKQFF
NA	TRBJ2-1	NA	TRBV5-1	TGCGCCAGCAGCTTGGAAGATACTTGGAGCTCCTACAATGAGCAGTTCTTC	CASSLEDTWSSYNEQFF
NA	TRBJ2-3	few	TRBV9	TGTGCCAGCAGCGCGGAGGGCTTCCCGGGGGATACGCAGTATTTT	CASSAEGFPGDTQYF
TRBD1	TRBJ2-7	NA	TRBV6-1	TGTGCCAGCAGTGACCGGACAGGGCTCTACGAGCAGTACTTC	CASSDRTGLYEQYF
TRBD1	TRBJ1-2	few	TRBV6-5	TGTGCCAGCAGAAGCACAGGGGGCGAAGGCTACACCTTC	CASRSTGGEGYTF
TRBD2	TRBJ2-1	NA	TRBV29-1	TGCAGCGTTGAGGGAGGGGGAGCGGGGGGAGGATTCAATGAGCAGTTCTTC	CSVEGGGAGGGFNEQFF
NA	TRBJ1-1	few	TRBV6-1	TGTGCCAGCAGTGAACGGGTAAACACTGAAGCTTTCTTT	CASSERVNTEAFF
TRBD1	TRBJ1-1	NA	TRBV11-2	TGTGCCAGCAGCTTAGGCCCACAGGGGCGGAACACTGAAGCTTTCTTT	CASSLGPQGRNTEAFF
TRBD2	TRBJ2-1	NA	TRBV4-1	TGCGCCAGCAGCCAAGATCAAGGCGGGAGCGCCTACAATGAGCAGTTCTTC	CASSQDQGGSAYNEQFF
NA	TRBJ1-1	NA	TRBV5-1	TGCGCCAGCAGCTCTGACAGGACTAACACTGAAGCTTTCTTT	CASSSDRTNTEAFF
TRBD1	TRBJ1-2	NA	TRBV6-5	TGTGCCAGCAGTTACCGGGACAGCCACCTCTATGGCTACACCTTC	CASSYRDSHLYGYTF